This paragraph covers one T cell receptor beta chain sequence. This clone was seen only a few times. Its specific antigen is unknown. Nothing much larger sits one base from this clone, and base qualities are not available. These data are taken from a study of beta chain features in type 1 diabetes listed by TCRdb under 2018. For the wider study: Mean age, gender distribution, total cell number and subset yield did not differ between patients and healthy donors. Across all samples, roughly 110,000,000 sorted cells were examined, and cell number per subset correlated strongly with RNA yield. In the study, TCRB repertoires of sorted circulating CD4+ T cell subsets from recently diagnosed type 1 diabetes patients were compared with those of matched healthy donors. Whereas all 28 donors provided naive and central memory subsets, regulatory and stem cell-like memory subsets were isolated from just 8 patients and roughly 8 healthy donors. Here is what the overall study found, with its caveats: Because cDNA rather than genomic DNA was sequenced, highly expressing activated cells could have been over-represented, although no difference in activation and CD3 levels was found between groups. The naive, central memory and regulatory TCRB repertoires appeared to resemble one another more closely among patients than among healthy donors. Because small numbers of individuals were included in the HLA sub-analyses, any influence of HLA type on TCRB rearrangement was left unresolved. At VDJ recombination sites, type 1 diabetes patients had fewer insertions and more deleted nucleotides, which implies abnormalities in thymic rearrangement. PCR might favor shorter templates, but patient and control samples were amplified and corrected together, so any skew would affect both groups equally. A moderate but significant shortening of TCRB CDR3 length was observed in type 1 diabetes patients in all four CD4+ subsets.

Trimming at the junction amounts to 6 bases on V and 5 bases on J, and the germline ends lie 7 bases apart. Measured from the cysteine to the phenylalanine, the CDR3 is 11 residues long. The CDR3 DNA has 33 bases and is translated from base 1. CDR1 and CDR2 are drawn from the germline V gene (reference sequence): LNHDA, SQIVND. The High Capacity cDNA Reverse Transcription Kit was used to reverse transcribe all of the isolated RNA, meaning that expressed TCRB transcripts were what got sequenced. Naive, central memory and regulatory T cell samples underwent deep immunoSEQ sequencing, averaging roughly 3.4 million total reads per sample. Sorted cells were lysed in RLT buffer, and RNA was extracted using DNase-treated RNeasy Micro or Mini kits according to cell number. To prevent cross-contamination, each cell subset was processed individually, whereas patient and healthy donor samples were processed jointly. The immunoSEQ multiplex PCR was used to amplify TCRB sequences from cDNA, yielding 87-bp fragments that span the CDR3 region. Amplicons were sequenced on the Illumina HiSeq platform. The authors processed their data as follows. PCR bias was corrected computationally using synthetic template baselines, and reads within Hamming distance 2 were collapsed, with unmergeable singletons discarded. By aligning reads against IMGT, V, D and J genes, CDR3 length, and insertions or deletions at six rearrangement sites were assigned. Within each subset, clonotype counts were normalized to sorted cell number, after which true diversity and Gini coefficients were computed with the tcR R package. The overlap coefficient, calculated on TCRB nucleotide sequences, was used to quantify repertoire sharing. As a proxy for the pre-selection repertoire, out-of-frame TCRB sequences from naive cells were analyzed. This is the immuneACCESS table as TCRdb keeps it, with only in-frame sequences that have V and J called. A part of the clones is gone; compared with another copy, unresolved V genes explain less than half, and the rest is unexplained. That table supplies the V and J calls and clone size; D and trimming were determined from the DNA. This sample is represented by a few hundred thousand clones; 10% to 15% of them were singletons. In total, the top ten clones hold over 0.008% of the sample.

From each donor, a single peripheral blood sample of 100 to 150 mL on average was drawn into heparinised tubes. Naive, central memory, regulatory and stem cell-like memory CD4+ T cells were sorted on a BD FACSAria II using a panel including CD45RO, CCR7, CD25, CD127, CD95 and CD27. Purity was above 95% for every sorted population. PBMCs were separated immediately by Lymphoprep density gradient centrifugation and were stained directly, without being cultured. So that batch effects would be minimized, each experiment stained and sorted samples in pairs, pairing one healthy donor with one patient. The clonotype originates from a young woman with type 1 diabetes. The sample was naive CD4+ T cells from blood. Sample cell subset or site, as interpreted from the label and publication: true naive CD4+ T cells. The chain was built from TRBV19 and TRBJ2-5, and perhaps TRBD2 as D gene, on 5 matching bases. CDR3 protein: CASRRGETQYF. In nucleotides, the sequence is TGTGCCAGTAGGCGAGGGGAGACCCAGTACTTC.